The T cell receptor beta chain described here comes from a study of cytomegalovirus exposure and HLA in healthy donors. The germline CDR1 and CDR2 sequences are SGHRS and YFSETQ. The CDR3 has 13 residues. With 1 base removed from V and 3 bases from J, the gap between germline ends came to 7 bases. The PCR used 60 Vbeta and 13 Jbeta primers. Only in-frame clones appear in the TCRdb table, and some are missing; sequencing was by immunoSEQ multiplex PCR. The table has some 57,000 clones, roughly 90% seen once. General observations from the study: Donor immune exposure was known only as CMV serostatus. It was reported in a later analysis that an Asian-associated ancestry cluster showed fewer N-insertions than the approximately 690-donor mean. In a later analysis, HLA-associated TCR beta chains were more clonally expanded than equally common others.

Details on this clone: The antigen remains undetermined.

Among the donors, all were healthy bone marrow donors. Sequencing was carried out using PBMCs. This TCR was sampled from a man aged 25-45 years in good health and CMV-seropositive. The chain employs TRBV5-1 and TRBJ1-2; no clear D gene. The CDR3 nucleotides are TGCGCCAGCAGCTTGTCCGGAGACTATGGCTACACCTTC. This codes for CASSLSGDYGYTF.